This record looks at one T cell receptor beta chain sequence and its context. The record originates from a study of blood T cell repertoires in COVID-19. Sequenced by immunoSEQ multiplex PCR; TCRdb stores in-frame clones only, minus some. Here the sample spans about 77,000 clones, over 85% being singletons. The sequence came from a woman aged 80 or older with active or convalescent COVID-19. Material: peripheral blood.

CDR3 coding DNA: TGTGCCAGCGGGCACAGGTCAATGGATCCAGATACGCAGTATTTT. Translation gives CASGHRSMDPDTQYF. This chain uses TRBV6-6 with TRBJ2-3; D perhaps matches TRBD1 (5 bases). Trimming shortened V by 8 bases and J by 4 bases, and 19 bases separated the two germline ends. This CDR3 comprises 15 residues. CDR1 is MNHNY and CDR2 is SVGAGI in the germline V gene (reference sequence).